This is a list of T cell receptor beta chains from one sample in a study of shared clonotypes between healthy human individuals. Assay used: immunoSEQ multiplex PCR; TCRdb lists only in-frame clones, some missing. Among 2 million to 2.5 million clones listed, around 95% were seen once. The specimen sequenced was naive CD4+ T cells sorted from blood. The receptor source for this set is a young man in good health. CDR3s include the opening cysteine and the closing phenylalanine or tryptophan. D genes are given only for firm matches. The listing skips clone size in some rows; elsewhere it reads once, few, many or a size class.

clone size	J gene	D gene	V gene	CDR3 DNA	CDR3 protein
-	TRBJ1-1	-	TRBV18	TGTGCCAGCTCACTCCGGGACGGGAACACTGAAGCTTTCTTT	CASSLRDGNTEAFF
-	TRBJ2-5	-	TRBV5-4	TGTGCCAGCAGCCCCGAGGGATTATTAGCGGCAGAGACCCAGTACTTC	CASSPEGLLAAETQYF
-	TRBJ1-6	-	TRBV28	TGTGCCAGCACTGGGGACGGATCCCCGTCCTCACCCCTCCACTTT	CASTGDGSPSSPLHF
-	TRBJ2-7	TRBD2	TRBV7-2	TGTGCCAGCAGCACAAGGGGACTAGGGTACGAGCAGTACTTC	CASSTRGLGYEQYF
-	TRBJ2-5	-	TRBV28	TGTGCCAGCAGTAAGAGCGGGTTGGGGGAGACCCAGTACTTC	CASSKSGLGETQYF
-	TRBJ2-7	TRBD1	TRBV5-1	TGCGCCAGCAGCTTTACAGGGGGCTCCGCCTACGAGCAGTACTTC	CASSFTGGSAYEQYF
-	TRBJ2-5	-	TRBV5-1	TGCGCCAGCAGCCCCCGGGGGTTCCAAGAGACCCAGTACTTC	CASSPRGFQETQYF
-	TRBJ1-4	-	TRBV2	TGTGCCAGCAGTGAAGTGTCCCGAGGGGAAAAACTGTTTTTT	CASSEVSRGEKLFF
-	TRBJ1-1	-	TRBV5-1	TGCGCCAGCAGCTTGGAGCAGGGGAGCGTGAACACTGAAGCTTTCTTT	CASSLEQGSVNTEAFF
few	TRBJ2-5	-	TRBV18	TGTGCCAGCTCACCGGGCGGGACCCAGTACTTC	CASSPGGTQYF
-	TRBJ1-6	TRBD1	TRBV19	TGTGCCAGTAGCGACTTCAGGGGGCTTGGTTCACCCCTCCACTTT	CASSDFRGLGSPLHF
-	TRBJ1-2	-	TRBV10-3	TGTGCCATCAGTGAGAGCAGCAATGGCTACACCTTC	CAISESSNGYTF
-	TRBJ1-6	TRBD1	TRBV25-1	TGTGCCAGCAGTGTCAGGGACAGGGCTTCACCCCTCCACTTT	CASSVRDRASPLHF
-	TRBJ2-1	TRBD2	TRBV27	TGTGCCAGCAGCCGAATTGGGACTAGCGGGGGGCACAATGAGCAGTTCTTC	CASSRIGTSGGHNEQFF
-	TRBJ2-7	-	TRBV6-9	TGTGCCAACATTCCAAACGCCTACGAGCAGTACTTC	CANIPNAYEQYF
-	TRBJ2-7	-	TRBV10-1	TGCGCCAGCAGTGAGTCCGGAGGCCCCTACGAGCAGTACTTC	CASSESGGPYEQYF
-	TRBJ1-4	-	TRBV19	TGTGCCAGTAGTATAACCGGGACCGGTAATGAAAAACTGTTTTTT	CASSITGTGNEKLFF
-	TRBJ1-2	TRBD1	TRBV29-1	TGCAGCGTTGAAGTTGGGACAGAAAATGGCTACACCTTC	CSVEVGTENGYTF
-	TRBJ2-7	-	TRBV2	TGTGCCGCGGGCCCGGAGGTCTACGAGCAGTACTTC	CAAGPEVYEQYF
-	TRBJ1-4	-	TRBV5-6	TGTGCCAGCAGCTTACCGGGACGGACTAATGAAAAACTGTTTTTT	CASSLPGRTNEKLFF
-	TRBJ2-7	-	TRBV11-2	TGTGCCAGCAGCTTACGGGCGGGAACCCCCTACGAGCAGTACTTC	CASSLRAGTPYEQYF
-	TRBJ2-7	-	TRBV20-1	TGCAGTGCCGGAGCAGTGACCGAGCAGTACTTC	CSAGAVTEQYF
-	TRBJ2-7	-	TRBV28	TGTGCCAGCAGTTTAGATAGAGCCTACGAGCAGTACTTC	CASSLDRAYEQYF
-	TRBJ2-7	-	TRBV4-3	TGCGCCAGCAGCCAGGACACTATCTACGAGCAGTACTTC	CASSQDTIYEQYF
-	TRBJ1-2	-	TRBV15	TGTGCCACCAGCAGAGCCCGGGCCCCCCGTACGGATGGCTACACCTTC	CATSRARAPRTDGYTF
-	TRBJ2-3	TRBD1	TRBV19	TGTGCCAGTAGTATAGGGACAGGGACTACAGATACGCAGTATTTT	CASSIGTGTTDTQYF
-	TRBJ1-3	-	TRBV9	TGTGCCAGCAGCGACCCGGAGTCAGGGTATAGCTCTGGAAACACCATATATTTT	CASSDPESGYSSGNTIYF
-	TRBJ2-7	-	TRBV5-4	TGTGCCAGCAGCTTCGGGGTATTTGTAGACTACGAGCAGTACTTC	CASSFGVFVDYEQYF
-	TRBJ2-2	-	TRBV29-1	TGCAGCGTGACGGGACTGAACACCGGGGAGCTGTTTTTT	CSVTGLNTGELFF
-	TRBJ2-7	-	TRBV10-3	TGTGCCATCAGTGAGTCGACTGGGGTACCCTACGAGCAGTACTTC	CAISESTGVPYEQYF
once	TRBJ1-1	TRBD1	TRBV25-1	TGTGCCAGCAGTGACCCCGGGACAGCCCTTAGCGCTTTCTTT	CASSDPGTALSAFF
-	TRBJ2-2	-	TRBV7-2	TGTGCCAGCAGCCAGGCCCCAGCTACCGGGGAGCTGTTTTTT	CASSQAPATGELFF
-	TRBJ1-2	-	TRBV18	TGTGCCAGCTCACCTCAGGGAGAGTATGGCTACACCTTC	CASSPQGEYGYTF
-	TRBJ1-5	-	TRBV4-1	TGCGCCAGCAGCCAGAGCACCCCCGTTGGTCCCCAGCATTTT	CASSQSTPVGPQHF
-	TRBJ2-3	-	TRBV1	TGCACCAGCAGCCATCTACTGGGCCTTGGGCCTCGGGATACGCAGTATTTT	CTSSHLLGLGPRDTQYF
-	TRBJ2-1	-	TRBV10-1	TGCGCCAGCAGCGCGAGGACAGCTTACAATGAGCAGTTCTTC	CASSARTAYNEQFF
-	TRBJ2-1	-	TRBV28	TGTGCCAGCAGTCTAACTGACTTGCAGAATGAGCAGTTCTTC	CASSLTDLQNEQFF
-	TRBJ2-7	TRBD1	TRBV5-8	TGTGCCAGCAGCTTGGGTTGGGACAGGGCCAACGAGCAGTACTTC	CASSLGWDRANEQYF
-	TRBJ1-2	-	TRBV29-1	TGCAGCGTTGAAGTGGGGGGCTATGGCTACACCTTC	CSVEVGGYGYTF
once	TRBJ2-2	-	TRBV11-2	TGTGCCAGCAGCTTATTAACAGCGGCCCTCACCGGGGAGCTGTTTTTT	CASSLLTAALTGELFF
-	TRBJ2-7	-	TRBV5-5	TGTGCCAGCAACTTGGTTCAGGGTCCCTACGAGCAGTACTTC	CASNLVQGPYEQYF
once	TRBJ1-2	TRBD1	TRBV19	TGTGCCAGTAGTCCGGGGACAGGTTCCAACTATGGCTACACCTTC	CASSPGTGSNYGYTF
-	TRBJ2-2	TRBD2	TRBV2	TGTGCCATCCCCCGCGAGCGGGAGGATACCGGGGAGCTGTTTTTT	CAIPREREDTGELFF
-	TRBJ2-1	TRBD2	TRBV11-2	TGTGCCAGCAGCACCACTAGCGGGGGTTACAATGAGCAGTTCTTC	CASSTTSGGYNEQFF
-	TRBJ2-2	-	TRBV2	TGTGCCAGCAAACAAAGAGTCGGCACCGGGGAGCTGTTTTTT	CASKQRVGTGELFF